This T cell receptor (beta chain) was documented in a study of blood T cells in healthy people across ages. Alongside a J-beta primer mix, a sample-barcoded 5' primer served in a second PCR lasting 7 to 11 cycles. Via MiXCR, TCRdb re-called the 5' RACE reads, giving one row per CDR3 protein. Of 650,000 to 1,000,000 distinct CDR3 sequences listed, 35% to 60% are singletons. Looked up from germline, CDR1 is DFQATT and CDR2 is SNEGSKA (reference sequence). The V end was cut by 5 bases, the J end by 2 bases, with 10 bases between. This CDR3 has 13 amino acids. The J gene is TRBJ1-5, the V gene TRBV20-1, with D uncertain. The sample was blood. This receptor was identified in an elderly man in good health. The CDR3 sequence: CSALTPGNQPQHF. For the CDR3, the DNA is TGCAGTGCTTTGACTCCGGGCAATCAGCCCCAGCATTTT.